This entry lists 23 T cell receptor beta chains sequenced from one sample in a study of T cell changes during pregnancy in multiple sclerosis. Here immunoSEQ multiplex PCR was the method, and the copy in TCRdb shows in-frame clones only, minus some. The data contain tens of thousands of clones, 70% to 90% of them singletons. The sample was CD4+ T cells from peripheral blood mononuclear cells, taken in the first trimester of pregnancy. These receptors originate from a female donor with multiple sclerosis, enrolled in a pregnancy study.

The chain links TRBV19 to TRBJ2-1; D might be TRBD2 (6 bases). The CDR3 is made up of 13 amino acids. Per the germline V gene, CDR1 is LNHDA and CDR2 is SQIVND (reference sequence). With 0 bases removed from V and 7 bases from J, the gap between germline ends came to 7 bases. CDR3 in DNA: TGTGCCAGTAGTATAGAGGACTATAATGAGCAGTTCTTC. Protein sequence: CASSIEDYNEQFF.

This clone was seen only a few times. The chain is built from TRBV29-1 and TRBJ1-1; TRBD1 matches at 9 bases. The CDR3 contains 15 residues. The germline CDR1 and CDR2 sequences are SQVTM and ANQGSEA. V lost 3 bases and J lost 4; bases outside the gene matches: 9. The CDR3 bases are TGCAGCGTTGAGCGGACAGGGGCCCAGGGCACTGAAGCTTTCTTT. Amino acid sequence: CSVERTGAQGTEAFF.

V and J are TRBV27 and TRBJ1-4; D perhaps matches TRBD1 (6 bases). The CDR3 totals 15 residues. V was cut by 4 bases and J by 9 bases, with 18 bases left in between. The germline V gene encodes CDR1 MNHEY and CDR2 SMNVEV (reference sequence). The CDR3 protein is CASSSYQGQTKKLFF. The DNA for the CDR3 is TGTGCCAGCAGTTCATATCAGGGGCAAACCAAAAAACTGTTTTTT.

The chain carries TRBV27 and TRBJ1-1, with TRBD1 matching 8 bases. Looked up from germline, CDR1 is MNHEY and CDR2 is SMNVEV (reference sequence). The CDR3 contains 13 residues. V dropped 3 bases and J dropped 4; count of bases not matched to a gene: 1. The CDR3, as DNA: TGTGCCAGCAGTTTTACAGGGGGCACTGAAGCTTTCTTT. Its protein product is CASSFTGGTEAFF.

The chain employs TRBV5-1 and TRBJ2-3; TRBD2 matches 9 bases. In germline, CDR1 is SGHRS, CDR2 YFSETQ. The trim removed 4 bases at V and 0 bases at J, leaving 6 bases unmatched. The CDR3 is made up of 16 amino acids. CDR3 region: CASSASGRPSTDTQYF. CDR3 DNA sequence: TGCGCCAGCAGCGCGAGCGGGAGGCCGAGCACAGATACGCAGTATTTT.

The chain joins TRBV7-9 to TRBJ2-5; D gene unclear. Germline CDR1 SEHNR, CDR2 FQNEAQ (reference sequence). This CDR3 spans 14 amino acids. Trimming removed 2 bases from V and 5 bases from J, with 12 bases in between. CDR3 sequence reads: CASSLFVSGETQYF. CDR3 nucleotides: TGTGCCAGCAGCTTATTTGTTTCCGGGGAGACCCAGTACTTC.

This clone has more than one count but fewer than ten. V usage is TRBV23-1 and J usage is TRBJ2-1; 10 nucleotides agree with TRBD1. TRBV23-1 belongs to the ORF category, with a function that is uncertain. This CDR3 has 17 residues. With V trimmed by 3 bases and J by 5 bases, 10 bases remained unmatched. The CDR3 DNA reads TGCGCCAGCAGTCATCTTCTTTCCGGGACAGGGGACAATGAGCAGTTCTTC. It specifies CASSHLLSGTGDNEQFF.

The rearrangement links TRBV18 to TRBJ1-4; no clear D. The length of the CDR3 is 17 residues. From germline, CDR1 is KGHSH and CDR2 LQKENI. Deletions cut 5 bases from V and 0 bases from J, with 16 bases between. In nucleotides, the CDR3 is TGTGCCAGCTCATTTAATCCAGGAACCGCAACTAATGAAAAACTGTTTTTT. As protein: CASSFNPGTATNEKLFF.

The chain recombines TRBV19 with TRBJ2-2; tentatively, D is TRBD2 (5 bases). V was clipped by 3 bases and J by 2 bases, with 10 bases between them. CDR1 is LNHDA, CDR2 SQIVND, per germline (reference sequence). The CDR3 has 15 amino acids. CDR3 sequence: CASSMGSGNTGELFF. The CDR3 bases are TGTGCCAGTAGTATGGGGAGCGGTAACACCGGGGAGCTGTTTTTT.

This chain connects TRBV11-3 to TRBJ1-1, with 8 bases aligning to TRBD1. Germline V lookup: CDR1 SGHNT, CDR2 YENEEA. The trim removed 3 bases at V and 3 bases at J, leaving 12 bases unmatched. The CDR3 has 17 residues. The CDR3 reads CASSLGLGQVGDTEAFF. The CDR3, as DNA: TGTGCCAGCAGCTTGGGCTTGGGACAGGTGGGCGACACTGAAGCTTTCTTT.

J is TRBJ1-2 and V is TRBV5-4; D not certain. In germline, CDR1 is SGHNT, CDR2 YYREEE (reference sequence). Trimming removed 0 bases at V and 5 bases at J, with 17 bases between. The CDR3 loop spans 16 amino acids. The CDR3 sequence: CASSLVGMAAEYGYTF. In nucleotides, the CDR3 is TGTGCCAGCAGCTTGGTCGGGATGGCAGCGGAATATGGCTACACCTTC.

The chain links TRBV6-1 to TRBJ1-1; D is perhaps TRBD1 (5 bases). V was trimmed by 1 base and J by 10 bases, leaving 13 bases between them. The germline V gene has CDR1 MNHNS and CDR2 SASEGT. This CDR3 is built from 13 residues. For the CDR3, the DNA is TGTGCCAGCAGTGAAGAGGGCAGGGCAGGAGCTTTCTTT. Encoded protein: CASSEEGRAGAFF.

The sample holds a few counts of this clone. The genes are TRBV30 and TRBJ1-1, with 7 bases matching TRBD1. Germline V lookup: CDR1 GTSNPN, CDR2 SVGIG (reference sequence). The V and J ends lost 2 bases and 5 bases, in that order; junction bases with no gene match: 11. The CDR3 extends over 15 amino acids. CDR3 nucleotides: TGTGCCTGGAGTCCAAGTTACAGGGGTCATACTGAAGCTTTCTTT. As protein: CAWSPSYRGHTEAFF.

The V gene is TRBV7-8, the J gene TRBJ2-7, with D possibly being TRBD1 (5 bases). The CDR3 is 16 amino acids. Trimming took 5 bases from V and 4 from J, leaving 21 bases between them. The germline V gene has CDR1 SGHVS and CDR2 FQNEAQ. CDR3 nucleotide sequence: TGTGCCAGCAGCCCCCGACGACAGATGTTGGGTTACGAGCAGTACTTC. This encodes CASSPRRQMLGYEQYF.

This chain connects TRBV5-1 to TRBJ2-3; 7 bases line up with TRBD2. This CDR3 comprises 15 residues. Germline-derived CDR1 and CDR2 are SGHRS and YFSETQ. Trimming took 0 bases from V and 5 from J; bases not matched to a gene: 6. The CDR3: CASSLAGGVGDTQYF. Written as DNA, the CDR3 is TGCGCCAGCAGCTTGGCGGGAGGAGTTGGAGATACGCAGTATTTT.

This chain connects TRBV9 to TRBJ2-6; 7 bases map to TRBD1. The germline V gene encodes CDR1 SGDLS and CDR2 YYNGEE. The CDR3 covers 17 residues. Unmatched junction bases numbered 18, after V lost 8 bases and J lost 7 bases. The chain's CDR3 is CASSLPGTAFAANVLTF. CDR3 nucleotides: TGTGCCAGTAGTCTACCCGGGACAGCCTTTGCCGCCAACGTCCTGACTTTC.

The CDR3 DNA reads as TGTGCCAGCAGCTCCACCGGACAGAACTACGAGCAGTACTTC. This codes for CASSSTGQNYEQYF. This chain uses TRBV6-5 with TRBJ2-7, with D possibly matching TRBD1 (6 bases). The CDR3 is 14 amino acids. Trimming shortened V by 6 bases and J by 3 bases, and 15 bases separated the two germline ends. Per the germline V gene, CDR1 is MNHEY and CDR2 is SVGAGI.

The chain uses TRBV28 and TRBJ2-7, with TRBD2 matching over 8 bases. Germline V gene lookup returns CDR1 MDHEN and CDR2 SYDVKM. The CDR3 extends over 16 amino acids. V shed 6 bases, J shed 5 bases, and the junction held 15 bases outside the gene matches. The DNA for the CDR3 is TGTGCCAGCAGCGTTCTAGGTAGCGGGAAGCCCAACGAGCAGTACTTC. Its translation: CASSVLGSGKPNEQYF.

The chain employs TRBV5-4 and TRBJ2-7, with D maybe TRBD1 (5 bases). Germline V gene lookup returns CDR1 SGHNT and CDR2 YYREEE (reference sequence). This CDR3 contains 15 residues. V lost 0 bases and J lost 5, with 15 bases in between. The CDR3 sequence: CASSLGRRALDEQYF. In DNA, the CDR3 is TGTGCCAGCAGCTTGGGGCGCAGGGCTCTTGACGAGCAGTACTTC.

The V call is TRBV28, the J call TRBJ1-2; 9 nucleotides agree with TRBD1. The CDR3 totals 13 residues. V lost 4 bases to trimming and J lost 8 bases; unmatched junction nucleotides: 5. Germline assignment: CDR1 MDHEN and CDR2 SYDVKM. CDR3 nucleotide sequence: TGTGCCAGCAGTTGGGGACAGGGTCGCGGCTACACCTTC. The encoded protein is CASSWGQGRGYTF.

J is TRBJ2-3 and V is TRBV19; TRBD2 aligns across 8 bases. The CDR3 covers 17 residues. CDR1 and CDR2 from the germline V gene are LNHDA and SQIVND (reference sequence). V lost 7 bases, J lost 1 base, and 13 bases stayed unmatched. The chain's CDR3 is CASKALGLAGGTDTQYF. The CDR3 region has the DNA TGTGCCAGTAAGGCCCTAGGCCTAGCGGGTGGCACAGATACGCAGTATTTT.

V usage is TRBV6-6 and J usage is TRBJ1-1, with 7 bases lining up with TRBD1. The CDR3 length is 13 residues. Germline V gene lookup returns CDR1 MNHNY and CDR2 SVGAGI (reference sequence). The J segment lost 10 bases and the V segment lost 6 bases, leaving 11 bases of the junction unmatched. In nucleotides, the CDR3 is TGTGCCAGCAGGATACAGGGGCAGGGGGGAGCTTTCTTT. This encodes CASRIQGQGGAFF.

As DNA, the CDR3 is TGTGCCTGGAGAAAAGGGACAGGGTACTACGAGCAGTACTTC. Encoded protein: CAWRKGTGYYEQYF. J is TRBJ2-7 and V is TRBV30; 9 bases are a match to TRBD1. J lost 3 bases, V lost 3 bases, and 6 bases had no gene match. CDR1 and CDR2 from the germline V gene are GTSNPN and SVGIG (reference sequence). The CDR3 length is 14 residues.